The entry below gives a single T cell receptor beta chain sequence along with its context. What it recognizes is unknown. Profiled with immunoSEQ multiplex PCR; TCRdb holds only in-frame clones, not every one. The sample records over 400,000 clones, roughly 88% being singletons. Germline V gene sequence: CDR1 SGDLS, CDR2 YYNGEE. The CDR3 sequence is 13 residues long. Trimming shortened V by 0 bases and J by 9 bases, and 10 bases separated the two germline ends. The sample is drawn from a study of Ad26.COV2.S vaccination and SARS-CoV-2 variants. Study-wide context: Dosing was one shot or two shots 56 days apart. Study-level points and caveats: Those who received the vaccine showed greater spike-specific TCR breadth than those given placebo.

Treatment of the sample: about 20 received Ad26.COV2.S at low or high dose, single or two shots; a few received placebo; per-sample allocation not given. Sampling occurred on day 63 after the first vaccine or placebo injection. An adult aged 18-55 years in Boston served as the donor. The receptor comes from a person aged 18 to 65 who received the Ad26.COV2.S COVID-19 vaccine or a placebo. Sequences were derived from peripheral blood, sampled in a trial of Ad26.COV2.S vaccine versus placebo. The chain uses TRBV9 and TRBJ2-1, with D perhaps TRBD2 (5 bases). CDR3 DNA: TGTGCCAGCAGCGTAGACCCTAGCCGTGAGCAGTTCTTC. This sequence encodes CASSVDPSREQFF.